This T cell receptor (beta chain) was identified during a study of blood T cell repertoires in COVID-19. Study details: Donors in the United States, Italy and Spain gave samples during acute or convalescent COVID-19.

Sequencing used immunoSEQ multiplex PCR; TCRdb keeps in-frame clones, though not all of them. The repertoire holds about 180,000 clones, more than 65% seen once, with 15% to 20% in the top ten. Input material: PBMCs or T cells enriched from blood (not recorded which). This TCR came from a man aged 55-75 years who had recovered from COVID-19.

CDR3 nucleotide sequence: TGTGCCAGCAGTTTATCGCTTAGCGGGCGCTACAATGAGCAGTTCTTC. Protein product: CASSLSLSGRYNEQFF. The rearrangement joins TRBV27 to TRBJ2-1; 7 nucleotides agree with TRBD2. This CDR3 has 16 amino acids. V was pared by 0 bases and J by 3 bases, with 5 bases of the junction left unmatched. Germline lookup yields CDR1 MNHEY and CDR2 SMNVEV (reference sequence).